What follows are 13 T cell receptor beta chains derived from one specimen sequenced in a study of T cell responses to AZD1222 COVID-19 vaccine. Clones were read by immunoSEQ multiplex PCR, and TCRdb kept only the in-frame ones, dropping some. Counted here are approximately 150,000 clones, around nine tenths occurring once; the ten biggest clones make up around 1.4%. The source was peripheral blood, collected on day 0 of AZD1222 vaccination. The receptor set was obtained from an adult in good health.

The chain is built from TRBV5-6 and TRBJ1-3, with 8 bases that match TRBD1. With V trimmed by 2 bases and J by 4 bases, 8 bases remained unmatched. The CDR3 is 16 amino acids. CDR1 and CDR2 (germline): SGHDT, YYEEEE. The CDR3 DNA reads as TGTGCCAGCAGCTTACAAGTGGGGACAGGCGGAAACACCATATATTTT. This sequence encodes CASSLQVGTGGNTIYF. Full variable domain (missing parts from reference TRBV5-6 and TRBJ1-3): DAGVTQSPTHLIKTRGQQVTLRCSPKSGHDTVSWYQQALGQGPQFIFQYYEEEERQRGNFPDRFSGHQFPNYSSELNVNALLLGDSALYLCASSLQVGTGGNTIYFGEGSWLTVV.

The CDR3 DNA sequence: TGTGCCTGGAGACCCGGGCCAGGGGCGTTGGGCGAGCAGTACTTC. It is translated as CAWRPGPGALGEQYF. The chain joins TRBV30 to TRBJ2-7, with a possible D match to TRBD1 (6 bases). The V gene lost 3 bases and the J gene lost 6 bases, with 21 bases spanning the gap. From germline, CDR1 is GTSNPN and CDR2 SVGIG (reference sequence). The CDR3 spans 15 residues.

The chain is built from TRBV4-3 and TRBJ1-5, with TRBD1 matching 8 bases. The germline V gene has CDR1 LGHNA and CDR2 YSLEER. The CDR3 has 15 amino acids. The junction had 8 bases not matched to a gene; V was cut back by 3 bases and J by 7 bases. CDR3: CASSQRQGPQQPQHF. The CDR3 bases are TGCGCCAGCAGCCAGAGACAGGGGCCACAACAGCCCCAGCATTTT.

This rearrangement joins TRBV11-3 to TRBJ2-1; D may correspond to TRBD1 or TRBD2 (6 bases each). The CDR3 loop spans 15 amino acids. Germline V CDR1 and CDR2: SGHNT, YENEEA. With 6 bases removed from V and 2 bases from J, the gap between germline ends came to 14 bases. The CDR3 sequence is CASSSRGAPYNEQFF. CDR3 DNA: TGTGCCAGCAGTTCTAGGGGGGCCCCCTACAATGAGCAGTTCTTC.

This chain uses TRBV15 with TRBJ2-2; D is perhaps TRBD2 (7 bases). Germline V gene lookup returns CDR1 LNHNV and CDR2 YYDKDF (reference sequence). The CDR3 runs to 16 residues. V lost 5 bases to trimming and J lost 4 bases, with 17 bases between them. The CDR3 protein is CATSHIGGPGTGELFF. CDR3 DNA sequence: TGTGCCACCAGCCACATCGGGGGGCCGGGCACCGGGGAGCTGTTTTTT.

The chain has TRBV30 and TRBJ1-5; D is perhaps TRBD1 (6 bases). Germline values: CDR1 GTSNPN, CDR2 SVGIG (reference sequence). Between the trimmed V and J ends, which lost 0 bases and 2 bases, there was a span of 8 bases. The CDR3 length is 14 residues. The CDR3 loop reads CAWSVQGGNQPQHF. In DNA form, the CDR3 reads TGTGCCTGGAGTGTACAGGGTGGCAATCAGCCCCAGCATTTT.

V usage is TRBV28 and J usage is TRBJ2-7, with D possibly being TRBD1 (7 bases). The CDR3 consists of 16 residues. The V and J ends lost 4 bases and 2 bases respectively, with 18 bases between them. Per the germline V gene, CDR1 is MDHEN and CDR2 is SYDVKM. The chain's CDR3 is CASSSPGGLGTYEQYF. The CDR3 DNA sequence: TGTGCCAGCAGTTCTCCAGGGGGGTTGGGCACCTACGAGCAGTACTTC.

This rearrangement joins TRBV7-9 to TRBJ1-6; D may be TRBD1 (6 bases). CDR3 length equals 14 residues. The germline V and J ends were trimmed by 5 bases and 14 bases, with 19 bases remaining between them. CDR1 and CDR2 (germline): SEHNR, FQNEAQ (reference sequence). The CDR3 loop reads CASSRGDPGSTLHF. In DNA, the CDR3 is TGTGCCAGCAGCAGGGGGGACCCAGGGAGCACCCTCCACTTT.

The chain joins TRBV19 to TRBJ2-3; no clear D. Germline CDR1 reads LNHDA; CDR2 reads SQIVND (reference sequence). The CDR3 sequence is 11 residues long. Trimming removed 10 bases from V and 3 bases from J, with 8 bases in between. CDR3: CATWVTDTQYF. CDR3 bases: TGTGCCACGTGGGTGACAGATACGCAGTATTTT.

Comment on this clone: This sample also contains other DNA sequences that code for the same CDR3. This CDR3 reads CASSLKETQYF. The CDR3 coding sequence is TGCGCCAGCAGCTTGAAAGAGACCCAGTACTTC. The rearrangement uses TRBV5-1 and TRBJ2-5; D gene ambiguous. V was shortened by 1 base and J by 3 bases, with 1 base between the two germline ends. CDR3 size: 11 residues. CDR1 and CDR2 (germline): SGHRS, YFSETQ.

The chain uses TRBV5-1 and TRBJ1-1, with D unresolved. This CDR3 is built from 16 residues. Germline CDR1 reads SGHRS; CDR2 reads YFSETQ. V was shortened by 3 bases and J by 1 base, with 16 bases between the two germline ends. The CDR3 protein is CASSSYLVTENTEAFF. CDR3 DNA: TGCGCCAGCAGCTCGTACCTCGTGACGGAGAACACTGAAGCTTTCTTT.

The rearrangement joins TRBV5-1 to TRBJ1-4; maybe TRBD1 (6 bases). Germline V gene lookup returns CDR1 SGHRS and CDR2 YFSETQ. V dropped 4 bases and J dropped 8 bases, with 18 bases sitting between them. The length of the CDR3 is 15 residues. In nucleotides, the CDR3 is TGCGCCAGCAGCCCTCGGGGGGGCGTTGAGGAAAAACTGTTTTTT. This sequence encodes CASSPRGGVEEKLFF. The variable domain in full, completed from reference TRBV5-1 and TRBJ1-4, reads KAGVTQTPRYLIKTRGQQVTLSCSPISGHRSVSWYQQTPGQGLQFLFEYFSETQRNKGNFPGRFSGRQFSNSRSEMNVSTLELGDSALYLCASSPRGGVEEKLFFGSGTQLSVL.

This clone was recorded once. The genes are TRBV5-1 and TRBJ2-7, with 9 bases identical to TRBD2. V shed 4 bases, J shed 3 bases, and the junction held 8 bases outside the gene matches. The CDR3 has 15 residues. The germline V gene has CDR1 SGHRS and CDR2 YFSETQ. The CDR3 region has the DNA TGCGCCAGCAGCCCTGCGGGGGGGGCCGTCTACGAGCAGTACTTC. Translated: CASSPAGGAVYEQYF. Looking up the rest from reference TRBV5-1 and TRBJ2-7 gives the full variable domain: KAGVTQTPRYLIKTRGQQVTLSCSPISGHRSVSWYQQTPGQGLQFLFEYFSETQRNKGNFPGRFSGRQFSNSRSEMNVSTLELGDSALYLCASSPAGGAVYEQYFGPGTRLTVT.